The entry that follows covers one TCR beta chain sequence. These data are taken from a study of OX40 agonist ivuxolimab in advanced cancers. About the study: Patients achieving partial responses numbered three: one hepatocellular carcinoma case and two cutaneous melanoma cases.

The table came from immunoSEQ multiplex PCR; TCRdb's copy has only in-frame clones and leaves some out. Among 70,000 to 100,000 clones, 85% to 90% were seen once, and the ten largest hold 6% to 7.5%. CDR1 and CDR2 from the germline V gene are KGHSH and LQKENI. The CDR3 has 15 amino acids. The trim removed 6 bases at V and 6 bases at J, leaving 12 bases unmatched. The chain is built from TRBV18 and TRBJ2-7; TRBD2 aligns across 9 bases. The input for sequencing was CD4+ or CD8+ T cells sorted from blood, taken in a trial of the OX40 agonist ivuxolimab. The clonotype was recovered from an adult with an advanced solid tumor such as melanoma, head and neck, liver or kidney cancer. CDR3 residues: CASSQGKASGTEQYF. CDR3 sequence (DNA): TGTGCCAGCTCCCAGGGGAAGGCTAGCGGGACCGAGCAGTACTTC.